This TCR beta chain was recorded in a study of cytomegalovirus exposure and HLA in healthy donors. Across the study: Ancestry clustering placed roughly four fifths of several hundred genotyped donors in the Caucasian-associated cluster.

A multiplex PCR was run with 60 Vbeta primers and 13 Jbeta primers. Libraries were prepared by immunoSEQ multiplex PCR; TCRdb keeps only in-frame clonotypes and omits some of them. The table lists about 88,000 clones, approximately 79% of them singletons. A note on this clone: The antigen remains undetermined.

Germline CDR1 reads SGHNT; CDR2 reads YYREEE (reference sequence). Trimming shortened V by 0 bases and J by 6 bases, and 7 bases separated the two germline ends. The CDR3 has 13 amino acids. Findings and limits, study-wide: Information on immune exposure was restricted to one variable (CMV serostatus). In a later analysis, a missense DCLRE1C variant was linked to TCR beta V- and J-gene trimming. Follow-up analysis found HLA locus-dependent TCR association rates, highest for DRB1 and lowest for HLA-C.

The sequencing input was PBMCs. The chain joins TRBV5-4 to TRBJ2-1; tentative D call: TRBD2 (5 bases). This receptor was identified in a man aged 25-45 years in good health and CMV-seronegative. The CDR3 nucleotides are TGTGCCAGCAGCTTGGATCGGGGCAATGAGCAGTTCTTC. It encodes CASSLDRGNEQFF.